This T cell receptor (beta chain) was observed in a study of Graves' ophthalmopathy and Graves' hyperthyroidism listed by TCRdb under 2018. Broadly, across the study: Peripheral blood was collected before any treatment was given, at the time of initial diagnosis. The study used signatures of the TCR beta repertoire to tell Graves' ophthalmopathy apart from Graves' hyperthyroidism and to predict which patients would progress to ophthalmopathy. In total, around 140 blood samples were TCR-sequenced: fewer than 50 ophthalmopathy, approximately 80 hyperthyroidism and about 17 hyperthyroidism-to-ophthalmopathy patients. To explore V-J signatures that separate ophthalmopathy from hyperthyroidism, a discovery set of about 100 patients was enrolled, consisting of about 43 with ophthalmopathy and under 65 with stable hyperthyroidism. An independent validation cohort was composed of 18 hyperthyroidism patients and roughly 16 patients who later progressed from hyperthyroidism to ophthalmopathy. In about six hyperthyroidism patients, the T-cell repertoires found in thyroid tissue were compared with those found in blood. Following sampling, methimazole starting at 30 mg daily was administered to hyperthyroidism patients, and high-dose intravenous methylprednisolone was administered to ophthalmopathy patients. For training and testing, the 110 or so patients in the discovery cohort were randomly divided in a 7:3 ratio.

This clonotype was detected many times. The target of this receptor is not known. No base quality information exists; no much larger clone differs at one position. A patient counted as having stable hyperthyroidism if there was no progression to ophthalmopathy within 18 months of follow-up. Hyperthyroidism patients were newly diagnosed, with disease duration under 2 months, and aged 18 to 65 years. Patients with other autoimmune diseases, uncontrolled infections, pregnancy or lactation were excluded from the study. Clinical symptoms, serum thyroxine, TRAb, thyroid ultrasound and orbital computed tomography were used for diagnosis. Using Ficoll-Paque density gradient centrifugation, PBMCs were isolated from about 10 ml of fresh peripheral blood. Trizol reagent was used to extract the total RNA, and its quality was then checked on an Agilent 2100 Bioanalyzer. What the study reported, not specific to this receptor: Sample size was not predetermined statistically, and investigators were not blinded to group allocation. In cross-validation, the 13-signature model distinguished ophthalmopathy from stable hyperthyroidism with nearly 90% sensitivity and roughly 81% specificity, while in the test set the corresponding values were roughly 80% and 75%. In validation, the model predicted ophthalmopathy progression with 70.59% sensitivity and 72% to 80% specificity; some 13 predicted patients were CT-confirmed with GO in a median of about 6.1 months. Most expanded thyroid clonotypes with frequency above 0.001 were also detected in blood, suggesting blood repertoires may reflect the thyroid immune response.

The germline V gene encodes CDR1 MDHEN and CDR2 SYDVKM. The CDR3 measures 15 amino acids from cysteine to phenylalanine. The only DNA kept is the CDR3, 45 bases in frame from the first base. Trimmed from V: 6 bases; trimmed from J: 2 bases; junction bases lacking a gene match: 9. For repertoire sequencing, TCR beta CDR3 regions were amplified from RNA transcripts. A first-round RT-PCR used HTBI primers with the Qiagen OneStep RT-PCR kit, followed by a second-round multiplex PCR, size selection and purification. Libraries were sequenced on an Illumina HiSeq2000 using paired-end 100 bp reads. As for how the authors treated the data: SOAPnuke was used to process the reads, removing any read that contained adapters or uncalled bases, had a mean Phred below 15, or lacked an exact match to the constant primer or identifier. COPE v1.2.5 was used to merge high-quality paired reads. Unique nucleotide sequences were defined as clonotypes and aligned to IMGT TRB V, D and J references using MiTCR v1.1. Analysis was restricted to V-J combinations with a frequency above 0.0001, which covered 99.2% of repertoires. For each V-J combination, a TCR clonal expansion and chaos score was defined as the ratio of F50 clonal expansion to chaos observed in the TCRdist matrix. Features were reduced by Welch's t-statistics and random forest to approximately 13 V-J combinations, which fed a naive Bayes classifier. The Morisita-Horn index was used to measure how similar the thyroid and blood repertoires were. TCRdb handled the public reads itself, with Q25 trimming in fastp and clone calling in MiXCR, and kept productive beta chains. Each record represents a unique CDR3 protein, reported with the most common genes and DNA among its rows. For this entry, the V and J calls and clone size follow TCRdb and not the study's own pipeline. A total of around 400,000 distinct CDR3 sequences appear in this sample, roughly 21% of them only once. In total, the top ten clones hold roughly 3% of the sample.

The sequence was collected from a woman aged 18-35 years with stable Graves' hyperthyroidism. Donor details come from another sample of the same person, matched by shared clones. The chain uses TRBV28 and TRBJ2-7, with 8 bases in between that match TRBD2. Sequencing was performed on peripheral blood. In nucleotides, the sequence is TGTGCCAGCAGCTCTTCCGGGACTAGAACCTACGAGCAGTACTTC. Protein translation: CASSSSGTRTYEQYF.